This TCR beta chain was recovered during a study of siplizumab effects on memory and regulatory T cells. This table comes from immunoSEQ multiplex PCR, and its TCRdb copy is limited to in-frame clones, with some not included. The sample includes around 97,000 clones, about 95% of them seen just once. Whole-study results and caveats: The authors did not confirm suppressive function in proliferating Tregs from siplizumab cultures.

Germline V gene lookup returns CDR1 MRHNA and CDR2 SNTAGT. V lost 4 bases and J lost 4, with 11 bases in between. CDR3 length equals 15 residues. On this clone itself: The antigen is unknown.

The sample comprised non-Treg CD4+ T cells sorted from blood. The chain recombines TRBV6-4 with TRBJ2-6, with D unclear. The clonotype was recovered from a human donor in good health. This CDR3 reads CASSANSFGANVLTF. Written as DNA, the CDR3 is TGTGCCAGCAGTGCGAATAGCTTCGGGGCCAACGTCCTGACTTTC.